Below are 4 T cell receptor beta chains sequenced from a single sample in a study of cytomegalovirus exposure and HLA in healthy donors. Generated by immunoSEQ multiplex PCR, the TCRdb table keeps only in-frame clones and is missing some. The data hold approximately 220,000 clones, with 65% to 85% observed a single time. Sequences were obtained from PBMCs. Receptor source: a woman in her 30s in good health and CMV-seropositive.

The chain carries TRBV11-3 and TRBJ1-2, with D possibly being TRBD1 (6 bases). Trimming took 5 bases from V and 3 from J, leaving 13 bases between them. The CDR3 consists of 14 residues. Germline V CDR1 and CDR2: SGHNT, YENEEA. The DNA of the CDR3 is TGTGCCAGCAGCCCCCGGGACACCTACTATGGCTACACCTTC. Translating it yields CASSPRDTYYGYTF.

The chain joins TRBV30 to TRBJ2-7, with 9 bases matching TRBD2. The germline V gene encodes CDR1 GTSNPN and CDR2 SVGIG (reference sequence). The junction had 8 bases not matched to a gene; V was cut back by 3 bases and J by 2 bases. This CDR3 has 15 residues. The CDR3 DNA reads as TGTGCCTGGAGGGGCCTGGCGGGAGGGGCCTACGAGCAGTACTTC. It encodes CAWRGLAGGAYEQYF.

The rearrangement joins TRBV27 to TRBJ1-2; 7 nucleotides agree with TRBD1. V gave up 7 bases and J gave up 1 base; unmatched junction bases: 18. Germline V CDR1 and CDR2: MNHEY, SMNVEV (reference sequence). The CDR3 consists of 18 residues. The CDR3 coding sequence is TGTGCCAGCATCCTCCCCATCGCCGGGACAGAATTTAACTATGGCTACACCTTC. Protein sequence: CASILPIAGTEFNYGYTF.

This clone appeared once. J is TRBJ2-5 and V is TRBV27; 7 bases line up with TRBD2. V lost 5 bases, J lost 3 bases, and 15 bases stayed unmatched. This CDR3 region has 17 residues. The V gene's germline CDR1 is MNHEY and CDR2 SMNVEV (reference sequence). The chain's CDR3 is CASSRTRRPAGEETQYF. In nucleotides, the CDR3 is TGTGCCAGCAGTCGCACACGCAGGCCTGCGGGAGAAGAGACCCAGTACTTC.